This T cell receptor beta chain was recovered during a study of T cell responses to AZD1222 COVID-19 vaccine. Broader study findings: Clonal diversity may have been underestimated, and the donors were mostly white British, with more females than males.

The data were produced by immunoSEQ multiplex PCR, yet TCRdb's version contains in-frame clones alone and is incomplete. Among about 150,000 clones listed, approximately 90% were seen once. The CDR3 is 14 amino acids. The germline V and J ends were trimmed by 6 bases and 1 base, with 13 bases remaining between them. The V gene's germline CDR1 is SNHLY and CDR2 FYNNEI. In regard to this clone: Its antigen is currently unknown.

This sequence originates from an adult who received the AZD1222 COVID-19 vaccine. Source: peripheral blood, taken 28 days after the second AZD1222 dose. This rearrangement joins TRBV2 to TRBJ2-7; D possibly corresponds to TRBD2 (6 bases). CDR3 protein: CASSAGTPSYEQYF. The CDR3 DNA reads as TGTGCCAGCAGCGCCGGGACTCCATCCTACGAGCAGTACTTC. The full variable domain, completed using reference TRBV2 and TRBJ2-7, is EPEVTQTPSHQVTQMGQEVILRCVPISNHLYFYWYRQILGQKVEFLVSFYNNEISEKSEIFDDQFSVERPDGSNFTLKIRSTKLEDSAMYFCASSAGTPSYEQYFGPGTRLTVT.